This record concerns one T cell receptor (beta chain) sequence. This entry comes from a study of blood T cell repertoires in COVID-19. Study-wide background: PBMCs, B-cell-depleted T cells, or T cells provided the cDNA or gDNA that made up the material.

Authors' processing steps: Estimation of nucleated cell counts was performed using reference gene primer amplification. Sequenced by immunoSEQ multiplex PCR; TCRdb stores in-frame clones only, minus some. The V and J calls and clone size come from that table; D and trimming were worked out from the DNA. The table has tens of thousands of clones, roughly 90% seen once. Germline loops: CDR1 SEHNR, CDR2 FQNEAQ (reference sequence). V shed 5 bases and J 0 bases; nucleotides not matched to a gene: 3. The CDR3 is 14 amino acids. The chain employs TRBV7-9 and TRBJ2-7; TRBD1 matches 8 bases. The receptor was isolated from a human donor in a cohort sampled during active COVID-19. The sample comprised peripheral blood. As DNA, the CDR3 is TGTGCCAGCAGCCAGACAGGGGCCTCCTACGAGCAGTACTTC. Translation gives CASSQTGASYEQYF.